This T cell receptor beta chain was recovered during a study of T cells in Graves' hyperthyroidism and ophthalmopathy (dated by TCRdb to between 2018 and 2020). Study-level background: Peripheral blood was collected at initial diagnosis, before any treatment. To identify distinguishing TCR V-J signatures, a discovery cohort of some 100 patients was used, comprising 43 with Graves' ophthalmopathy and 57 with stable Graves' hyperthyroidism. Prospective prediction of ophthalmopathy was tested in an independent validation cohort consisting of about 19 hyperthyroidism patients and more than 15 patients who later progressed to ophthalmopathy. The roughly 91 discovery patients were randomly split 7:3 into training and test sets. The study also compared thyroid tissue and blood T-cell repertoires from several Graves' hyperthyroidism patients. After blood sampling, hyperthyroidism patients were treated with methimazole at a starting dose of 30 mg daily, and ophthalmopathy patients were treated with high-dose intravenous methylprednisolone. According to the paper, TCR Vbeta CDR3 sequencing was carried out on 135 peripheral blood samples, which came from fewer than 50 ophthalmopathy, approximately 78 hyperthyroidism and 17 progressor patients. Study-wide conclusions, independent of this receptor: A model built on a 13 V-J signature distinguished ophthalmopathy from stable hyperthyroidism, reaching over 85% sensitivity and 81.08% specificity in cross-validation and 80%/75% in testing. In validation, progression to ophthalmopathy was predicted by the model with roughly 69% sensitivity and around 75% specificity, a median of around 6.5 months before onset. Sample size was not statistically predetermined, and blinding of investigators to group allocation was not performed. Most expanded thyroid clonotypes (frequency above 0.001) were also found in blood, which suggests that blood repertoires may mirror thyroid immune responses.

This clonotype was counted ten times or more. The antigen it recognizes is unknown. Base qualities were left out, and no much larger clone turns up one base away. V is cut by 5 bases and J by 9 bases, and the space between the germline ends is 26 bases. From the germline V gene, CDR1 is MDHEN and CDR2 is SYDVKM. Including cysteine and phenylalanine, the CDR3 has 16 amino acids. Only the CDR3 part of the read is kept: 48 bases, read in frame from the first base. The TCR beta CDR3 regions were amplified from RNA transcripts. A first-round RT-PCR of the TCR CDR3 used the HTBI primer set with the Qiagen OneStep RT-PCR kit. A second multiplex PCR round built the libraries, followed by size selection and purification. Paired-end sequencing of the libraries was performed with 100 bp reads on an Illumina HiSeq2000. In the paper's pipeline: SOAPnuke was used to process the raw data, with reads discarded if the reads contained adapters or uncalled bases, had a mean Phred below 15, or lacked an exact constant-primer or identifier match. High-quality paired reads were merged with COPE v1.2.5, and unique nucleotide sequences were defined as clonotypes. MiTCR v1.1 was used to align the clonotypes against IMGT TRBV, TRBD and TRBJ reference segments. The analysis included only V-J combinations with a frequency above 0.0001, which together covered 99% to 99.2% of the repertoires. The TCS score was defined as the ratio of F50 (clonal expansion) to E x V (chaos), calculated using BLOSUM62-based TCRdist between CDR3 peptides within each V-J. Welch's t-statistics and random forest reduced around 520 V-J features to about 13, which were used in a naive Bayes classifier (R e1071). TCRdb's own reprocessing of the public reads used fastp at Q25 and MiXCR and kept productive beta chains. Rows with a matching CDR3 protein are joined into one entry that keeps the most common DNA and genes. TCRdb, not the original authors, processed these V and J calls. A total of about 740,000 distinct CDR3 sequences appear in this sample, 13% to 15% of them only once. Around 9.6% of the sample belongs to the ten largest clones.

Graves' hyperthyroidism was defined as stable when no progression to ophthalmopathy occurred over 18 months of follow-up. Hyperthyroidism patients were newly diagnosed, had a disease duration of under 2 months, and were aged 18 to 65 years. Any patient with an uncontrolled infection, another autoimmune disease, pregnancy or lactation was excluded. Diagnoses relied on clinical symptoms, serum thyroxine and TRAb, thyroid ultrasound and orbital computed tomography. PBMCs were separated from roughly 9.3 ml of fresh peripheral blood using Ficoll-Paque density gradient centrifugation. Total RNA was extracted using Trizol reagent, and RNA quality was assessed on an Agilent 2100 Bioanalyzer.

The chain links TRBV28 with TRBJ2-7; the D gene lacks a confident call. Sequencing was performed on blood. The clonotype originates from a woman aged 18-35 years with Graves' hyperthyroidism. Here is the DNA: TGTGCCAGCAGTCGCGTCCCAACCCCCTCGGTGTTCGGGCAGTACTTC. This codes for CASSRVPTPSVFGQYF.